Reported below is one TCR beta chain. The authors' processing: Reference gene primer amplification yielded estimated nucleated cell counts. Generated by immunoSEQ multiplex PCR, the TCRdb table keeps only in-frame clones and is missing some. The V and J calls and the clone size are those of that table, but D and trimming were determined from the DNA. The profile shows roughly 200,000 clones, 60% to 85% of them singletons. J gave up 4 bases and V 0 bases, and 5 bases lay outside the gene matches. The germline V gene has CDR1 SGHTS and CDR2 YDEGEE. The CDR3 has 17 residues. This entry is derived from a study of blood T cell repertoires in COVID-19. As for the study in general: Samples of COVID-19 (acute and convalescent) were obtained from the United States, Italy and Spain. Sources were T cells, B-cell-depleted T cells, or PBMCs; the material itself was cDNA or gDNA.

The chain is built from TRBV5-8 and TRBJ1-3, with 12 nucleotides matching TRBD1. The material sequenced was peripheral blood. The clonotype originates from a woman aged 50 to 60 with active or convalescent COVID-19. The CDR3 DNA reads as TGTGCCAGCAGCTTGGACGGGACAGGGGGCCGAGGAAACACCATATATTTT. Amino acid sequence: CASSLDGTGGRGNTIYF.